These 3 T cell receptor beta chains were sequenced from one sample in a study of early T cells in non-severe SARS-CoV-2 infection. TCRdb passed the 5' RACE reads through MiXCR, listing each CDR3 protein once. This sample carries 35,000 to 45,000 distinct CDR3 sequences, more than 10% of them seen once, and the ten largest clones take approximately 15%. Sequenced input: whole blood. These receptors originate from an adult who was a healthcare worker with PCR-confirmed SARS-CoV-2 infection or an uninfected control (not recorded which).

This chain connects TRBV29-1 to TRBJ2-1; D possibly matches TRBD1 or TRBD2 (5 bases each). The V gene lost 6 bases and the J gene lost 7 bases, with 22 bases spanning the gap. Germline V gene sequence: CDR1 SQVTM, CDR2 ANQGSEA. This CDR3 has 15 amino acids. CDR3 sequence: CSVQALPRGGNEQFF. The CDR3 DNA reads TGCAGCGTCCAGGCCCTGCCGAGGGGCGGTAATGAGCAGTTCTTC.

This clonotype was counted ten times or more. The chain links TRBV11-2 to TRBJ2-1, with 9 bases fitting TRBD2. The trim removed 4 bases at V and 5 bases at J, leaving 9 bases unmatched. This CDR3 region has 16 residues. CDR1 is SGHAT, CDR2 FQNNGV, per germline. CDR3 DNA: TGTGCCAGCAGCTCTTCTCCAGCGGGAGGTAACAATGAGCAGTTCTTC. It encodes CASSSSPAGGNNEQFF. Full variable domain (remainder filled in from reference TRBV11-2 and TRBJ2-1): EAGVAQSPRYKIIEKRQSVAFWCNPISGHATLYWYQQILGQGPKLLIQFQNNGVVDDSQLPKDRFSAERLKGVDSTLKIQPAKLEDSAVYLCASSSSPAGGNNEQFFGPGTRLTVL.

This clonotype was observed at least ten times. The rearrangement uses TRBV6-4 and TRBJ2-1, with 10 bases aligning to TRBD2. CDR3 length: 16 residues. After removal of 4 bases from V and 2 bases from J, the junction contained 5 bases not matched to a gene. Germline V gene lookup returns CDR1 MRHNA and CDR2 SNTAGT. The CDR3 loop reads CASSGGLAGAYNEQFF. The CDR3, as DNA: TGTGCCAGCAGTGGTGGTCTAGCGGGAGCCTACAATGAGCAGTTCTTC.